Below are 3 T cell receptor beta chains sequenced from a single sample in a study of PD-L1 blockade in urothelial cancer. Sequencing used immunoSEQ multiplex PCR; TCRdb keeps in-frame clones, though not all of them. The data contain 130,000 or so clones, about 81% of them singletons. Time point defined: pretreatment peripheral blood. Sequenced here: PBMCs, sampled around atezolizumab (anti-PD-L1) treatment. The receptors here all came from a man aged 50-59 years with urothelial cancer.

DNA of the CDR3: TGTGCCAGCAGTTTAGGGGCAGGTCAGCCCCAGCATTTT. This sequence encodes CASSLGAGQPQHF. This chain connects TRBV27 to TRBJ1-5; D is perhaps TRBD1 (5 bases). The CDR3 loop spans 13 amino acids. Per germline, CDR1 MNHEY and CDR2 SMNVEV (reference sequence). V lost 2 bases, J lost 6 bases, and 8 bases lay in between.

The J gene is TRBJ1-1, the V gene TRBV5-1, with 8 bases fitting TRBD1. Germline V gene lookup returns CDR1 SGHRS and CDR2 YFSETQ. V dropped 4 bases and J dropped 4; count of bases not matched to a gene: 6. CDR3 length: 14 residues. CDR3 bases: TGCGCCAGCAGCGATACAGGGGGTACCACTGAAGCTTTCTTT. This translates into CASSDTGGTTEAFF.

This chain links TRBV18 with TRBJ2-5; weak D call: TRBD2 (5 bases). Germline-derived CDR1 and CDR2 are KGHSH and LQKENI. This CDR3 has 14 residues. The V and J ends lost 5 bases and 5 bases respectively, with 15 bases between them. CDR3: CASSLHRGRETQYF. The DNA for the CDR3 is TGTGCCAGCTCATTACACCGGGGAAGGGAGACCCAGTACTTC.